These T cell receptor beta chains were read from a single sample in a study of blood T cell repertoires in COVID-19. Sequencing used immunoSEQ multiplex PCR; TCRdb keeps in-frame clones, though not all of them. The table has more than 150,000 clones, approximately 88% seen once; the top ten hold 12% to 15%. Input material: peripheral blood. The receptors here all came from a man aged 18 to 29 with active or convalescent COVID-19. Both conserved end residues are part of each CDR3. A D gene is named only where the DNA matches it firmly. Clone size is stated in some rows and not others, as once, few, many or a class when expanded.

j_call v_call clone_size d_call cdr3_nt cdr3_aa
TRBJ1-6 TRBV4-3 NA TRBD1 TGCGCCAGCAGCCAAGGAAGGGACAGCAATTCACCCCTCCACTTT CASSQGRDSNSPLHF
TRBJ1-2 TRBV5-6 NA NA TGTGCCAGCAGCTTGGAGCAGGGGAACTATGGCTACACCTTC CASSLEQGNYGYTF
TRBJ1-2 TRBV13 NA TRBD1 TGTGCCAGCAGCATCGGGACAGGGGATGGCTACACCTTC CASSIGTGDGYTF
TRBJ2-7 TRBV4-3 NA TRBD1 TGCGCCAGCAGCCAAGAACAGGGGATCTCCTACGAGCAGTACTTC CASSQEQGISYEQYF
TRBJ2-7 TRBV5-4 few NA TGTGCCAGCAGCTCACTTTACCGGGGACATTCCTACGAGCAGTACTTC CASSSLYRGHSYEQYF
TRBJ1-5 TRBV2 NA NA TGTGCCAGCAGTGGGCCAGACAGGTTCGATCAGCCCCAGCATTTT CASSGPDRFDQPQHF
TRBJ2-1 TRBV29-1 NA NA TGCAGCGTTTCAGCCTTCACAGGTAATGAGCAGTTCTTC CSVSAFTGNEQFF
TRBJ2-3 TRBV11-3 NA NA TGTGCCAGCAGCCCGACAGGGACTGTTGATACGCAGTATTTT CASSPTGTVDTQYF
TRBJ1-2 TRBV7-9 NA NA TGTGCCAGCACCGGGAGTAACTATGGCTACACCTTC CASTGSNYGYTF
TRBJ2-1 TRBV7-2 NA TRBD2 TGTGCCAGCAGCTTACCCTCGGGCGGGAGGGCCTATGGCGACAATGAGCAGTTCTTC CASSLPSGGRAYGDNEQFF